Sequencing of this TCR beta chain was carried out in a study of Ad26.COV2.S vaccination and SARS-CoV-2 variants. Points on this clone: Its specificity is unknown.

The CDR3 is 15 amino acids. Study-wide findings and caveats: Placebo recipients had lower spike-specific TCR breadth than vaccine recipients. Vaccine recipients and placebo recipients showed similar non-spike TCR breadth. A substantial breadth of spike-specific CD8+ and CD4+ T cell responses after vaccination has been reported. Total T cell responses, in the TCR breadth and depth analyses, may have been underestimated.

Clones were read by immunoSEQ multiplex PCR, and TCRdb kept only the in-frame ones, dropping some. The sample lists 150,000 to 200,000 clones; roughly nine tenths were seen once. The input for sequencing was peripheral blood, taken after recovery from COVID-19. The chain uses TRBV21-1 and TRBJ2-7; whether TRBD1, the table's D call, matches the DNA was not checked. TRBV21-1 is annotated as a pseudogene. This receptor was identified in a human donor who had recovered from COVID-19. CDR3: CASSLRGQGFGEQYF. CDR3 coding DNA: TGTGCCAGCAGCCTCAGAGGACAGGGGTTCGGCGAGCAGTACTTC.